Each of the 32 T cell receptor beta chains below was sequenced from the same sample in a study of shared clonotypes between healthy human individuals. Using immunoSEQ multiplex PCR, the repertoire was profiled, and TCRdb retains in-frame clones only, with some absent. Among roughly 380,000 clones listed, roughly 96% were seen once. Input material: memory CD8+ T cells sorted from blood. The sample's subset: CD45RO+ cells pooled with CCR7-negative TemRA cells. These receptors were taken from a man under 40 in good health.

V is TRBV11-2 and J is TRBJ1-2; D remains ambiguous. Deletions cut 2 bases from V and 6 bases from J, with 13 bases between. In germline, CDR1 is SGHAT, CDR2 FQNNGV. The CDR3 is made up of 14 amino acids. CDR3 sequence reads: CASSLKYSGDGYTF. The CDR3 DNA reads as TGTGCCAGCAGCTTAAAATATTCTGGGGATGGCTACACCTTC.

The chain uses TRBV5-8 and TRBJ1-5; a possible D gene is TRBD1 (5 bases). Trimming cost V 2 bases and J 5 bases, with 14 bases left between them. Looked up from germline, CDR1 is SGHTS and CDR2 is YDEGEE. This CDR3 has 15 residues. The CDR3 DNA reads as TGTGCCAGCAGCTTAGGCCAGGGCTCGGATCAGCCCCAGCATTTT. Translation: CASSLGQGSDQPQHF.

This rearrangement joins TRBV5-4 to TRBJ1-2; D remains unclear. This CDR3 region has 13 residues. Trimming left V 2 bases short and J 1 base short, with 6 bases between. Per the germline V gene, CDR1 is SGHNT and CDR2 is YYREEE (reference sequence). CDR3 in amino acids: CASSLPDNYGYTF. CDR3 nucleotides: TGTGCCAGCAGCTTACCGGATAACTATGGCTACACCTTC.

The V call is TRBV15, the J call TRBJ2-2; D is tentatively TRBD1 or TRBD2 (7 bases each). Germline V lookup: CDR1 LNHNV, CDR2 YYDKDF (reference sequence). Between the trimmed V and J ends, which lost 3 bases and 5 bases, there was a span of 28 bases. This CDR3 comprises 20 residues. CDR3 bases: TGTGCCACCAGCAGCGAGCCTACCGACAGGGAGGGGATGGGGACCGGGGAGCTGTTTTTT. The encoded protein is CATSSEPTDREGMGTGELFF.

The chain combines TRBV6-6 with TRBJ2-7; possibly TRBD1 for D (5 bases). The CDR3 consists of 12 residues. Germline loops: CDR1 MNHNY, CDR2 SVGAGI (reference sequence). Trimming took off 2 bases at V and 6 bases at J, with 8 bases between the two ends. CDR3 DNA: TGTGCCAGCAGTTACACAGGCTCCGAGCAGTACTTC. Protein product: CASSYTGSEQYF.

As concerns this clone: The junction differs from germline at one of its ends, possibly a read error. CDR3 loop: CASSSSASGRKGGNF. In nucleotides, the CDR3 is TGTGCCAGCAGCTCCTCCGCTAGCGGGAGGAAGGGGGGAAACTTC. This sequence joins TRBV28 and TRBJ2-7; TRBD2 aligns across 11 bases. In germline, CDR1 is MDHEN, CDR2 SYDVKM. This CDR3 comprises 15 residues.

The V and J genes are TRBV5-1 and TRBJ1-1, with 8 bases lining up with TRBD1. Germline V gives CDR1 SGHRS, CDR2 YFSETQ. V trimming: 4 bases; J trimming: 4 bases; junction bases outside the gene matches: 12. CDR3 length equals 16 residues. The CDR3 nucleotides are TGCGCCAGCAGCATCCGGAACGCACAGGGGGTCACTGAAGCTTTCTTT. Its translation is CASSIRNAQGVTEAFF.

The chain's CDR3 is CASSQDIRGTKPFF. CDR3 DNA: TGCGCCAGCAGCCAAGATATTAGGGGAACAAAGCCGTTCTTC. The chain has TRBV4-1 and TRBJ2-1; D is perhaps TRBD1 (5 bases). V lost 0 bases to trimming and J lost 15 bases, with 18 bases between them. Germline assignment: CDR1 MGHRA and CDR2 YSYEKL. This CDR3 is 14 amino acids long.

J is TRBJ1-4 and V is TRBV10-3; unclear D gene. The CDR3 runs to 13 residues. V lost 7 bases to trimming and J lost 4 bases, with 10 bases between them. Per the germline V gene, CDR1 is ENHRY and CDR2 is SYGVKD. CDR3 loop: CAIKTELNEKLFF. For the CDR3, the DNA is TGTGCCATCAAGACCGAACTTAATGAAAAACTGTTTTTT.

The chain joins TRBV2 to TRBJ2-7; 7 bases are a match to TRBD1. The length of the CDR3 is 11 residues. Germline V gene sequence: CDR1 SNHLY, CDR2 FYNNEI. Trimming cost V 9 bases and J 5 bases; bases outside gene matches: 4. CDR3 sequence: CARRQGDEQYF. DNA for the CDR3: TGTGCCAGACGACAGGGTGACGAGCAGTACTTC.

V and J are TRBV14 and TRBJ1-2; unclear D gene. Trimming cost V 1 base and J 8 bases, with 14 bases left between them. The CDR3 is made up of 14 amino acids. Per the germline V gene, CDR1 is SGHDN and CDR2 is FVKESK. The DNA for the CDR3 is TGTGCCAGCAGCCAAGGTCCGAGGGTACAGGGCTACACCTTC. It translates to CASSQGPRVQGYTF.

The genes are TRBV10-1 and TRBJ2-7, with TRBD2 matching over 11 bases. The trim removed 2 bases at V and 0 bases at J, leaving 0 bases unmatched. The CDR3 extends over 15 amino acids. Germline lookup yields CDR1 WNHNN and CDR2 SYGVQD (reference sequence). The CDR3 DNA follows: TGCGCCAGCAGTGAGACTAGCGGGAGCTCCTACGAGCAGTACTTC. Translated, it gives CASSETSGSSYEQYF.

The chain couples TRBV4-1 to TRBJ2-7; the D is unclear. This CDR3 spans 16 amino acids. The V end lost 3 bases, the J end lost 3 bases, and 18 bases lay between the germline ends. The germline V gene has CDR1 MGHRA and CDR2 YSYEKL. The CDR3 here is CASSHDDGDLNYEQYF. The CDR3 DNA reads TGCGCCAGCAGCCATGACGACGGAGACTTAAACTACGAGCAGTACTTC.

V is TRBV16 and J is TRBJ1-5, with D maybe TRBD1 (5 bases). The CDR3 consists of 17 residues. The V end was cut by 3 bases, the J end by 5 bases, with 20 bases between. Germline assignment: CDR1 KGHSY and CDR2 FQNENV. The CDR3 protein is CASSQGRVKGPYQPQHF. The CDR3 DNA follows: TGTGCCAGCAGCCAGGGTAGAGTAAAGGGGCCCTATCAGCCCCAGCATTTT.

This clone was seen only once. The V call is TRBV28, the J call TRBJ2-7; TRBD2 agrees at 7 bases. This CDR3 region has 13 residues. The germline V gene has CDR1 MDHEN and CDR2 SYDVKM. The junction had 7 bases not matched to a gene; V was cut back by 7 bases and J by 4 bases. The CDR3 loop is CASNRPGGYEQYF. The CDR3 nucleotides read TGTGCCAGCAACCGGCCGGGGGGATACGAGCAGTACTTC.

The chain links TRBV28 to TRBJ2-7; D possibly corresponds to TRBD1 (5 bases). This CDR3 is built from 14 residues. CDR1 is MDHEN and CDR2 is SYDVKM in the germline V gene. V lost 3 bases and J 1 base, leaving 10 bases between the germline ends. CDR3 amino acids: CASSFAGSSYEQYF. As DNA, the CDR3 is TGTGCCAGCAGTTTCGCAGGGTCATCCTACGAGCAGTACTTC.

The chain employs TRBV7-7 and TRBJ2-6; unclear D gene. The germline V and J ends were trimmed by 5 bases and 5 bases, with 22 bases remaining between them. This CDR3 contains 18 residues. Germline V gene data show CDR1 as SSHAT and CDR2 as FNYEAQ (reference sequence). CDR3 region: CASSQSRVPQSRANVLTF. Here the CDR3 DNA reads TGTGCCAGCAGCCAATCACGAGTGCCACAAAGTCGGGCCAACGTCCTGACTTTC. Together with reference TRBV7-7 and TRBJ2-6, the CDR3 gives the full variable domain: GAGVSQSPRYKVTKRGQDVTLRCDPISSHATLYWYQQALGQGPEFLTYFNYEAQPDKSGLPSDRFSAERPEGSISTLTIQRTEQRDSAMYRCASSQSRVPQSRANVLTFGAGSRLTVL.

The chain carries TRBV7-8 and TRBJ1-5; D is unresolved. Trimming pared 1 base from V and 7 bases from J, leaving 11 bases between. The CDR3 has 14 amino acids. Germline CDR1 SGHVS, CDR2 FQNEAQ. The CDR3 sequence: CASSLVLQTQPQHF. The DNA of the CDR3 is TGTGCCAGCAGCTTAGTTTTGCAGACACAGCCCCAGCATTTT.

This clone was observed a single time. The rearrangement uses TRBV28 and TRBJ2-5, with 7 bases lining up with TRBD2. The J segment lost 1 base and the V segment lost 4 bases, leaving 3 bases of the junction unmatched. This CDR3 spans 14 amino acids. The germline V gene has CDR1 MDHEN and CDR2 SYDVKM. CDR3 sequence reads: CASSWGGTQETQYF. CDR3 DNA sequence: TGTGCCAGCAGTTGGGGGGGAACCCAAGAGACCCAGTACTTC. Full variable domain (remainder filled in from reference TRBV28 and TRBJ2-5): DVKVTQSSRYLVKRTGEKVFLECVQDMDHENMFWYRQDPGLGLRLIYFSYDVKMKEKGDIPEGYSVSREKKERFSLILESASTNQTSMYLCASSWGGTQETQYFGPGTRLLVL.

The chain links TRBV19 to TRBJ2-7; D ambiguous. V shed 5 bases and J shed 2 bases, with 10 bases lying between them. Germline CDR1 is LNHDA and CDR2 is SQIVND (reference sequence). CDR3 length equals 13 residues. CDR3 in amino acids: CASSSGRTYEQYF. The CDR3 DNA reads TGTGCCAGTAGTTCCGGCCGGACCTACGAGCAGTACTTC. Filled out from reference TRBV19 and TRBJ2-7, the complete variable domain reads DGGITQSPKYLFRKEGQNVTLSCEQNLNHDAMYWYRQDPGQGLRLIYYSQIVNDFQKGDIAEGYSVSREKKESFPLTVTSAQKNPTAFYLCASSSGRTYEQYFGPGTRLTVT.

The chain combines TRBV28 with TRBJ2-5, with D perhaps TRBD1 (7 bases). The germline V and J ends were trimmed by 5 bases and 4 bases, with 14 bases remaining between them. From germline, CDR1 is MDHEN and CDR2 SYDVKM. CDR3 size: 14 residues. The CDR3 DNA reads TGTGCCAGCAGTCGTCAGGGGGGAGGAGAGACCCAGTACTTC. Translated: CASSRQGGGETQYF.

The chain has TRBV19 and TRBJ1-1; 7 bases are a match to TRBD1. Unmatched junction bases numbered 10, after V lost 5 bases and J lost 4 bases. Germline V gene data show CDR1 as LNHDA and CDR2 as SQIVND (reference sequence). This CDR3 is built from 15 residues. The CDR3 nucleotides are TGTGCCAGTAGTCCTCTGTCAGGGGGAAGCACTGAAGCTTTCTTT. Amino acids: CASSPLSGGSTEAFF.

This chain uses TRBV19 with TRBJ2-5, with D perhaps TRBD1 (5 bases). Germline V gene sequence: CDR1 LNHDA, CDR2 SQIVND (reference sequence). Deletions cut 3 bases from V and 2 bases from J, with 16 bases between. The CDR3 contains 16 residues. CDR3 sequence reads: CASSIRGSGSQETQYF. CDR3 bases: TGTGCCAGTAGTATCCGAGGTTCAGGGTCGCAAGAGACCCAGTACTTC.

CDR3 in DNA: TGTGCCAGCAGATCGTCGACAGGTACCTACGAGCAGTACTTC. Its translation: CASRSSTGTYEQYF. The rearrangement links TRBV28 to TRBJ2-7; D possibly corresponds to TRBD1 (6 bases). CDR1 and CDR2 from the germline V gene are MDHEN and SYDVKM. With 6 bases removed from V and 2 bases from J, the gap between germline ends came to 14 bases. This CDR3 comprises 14 residues.

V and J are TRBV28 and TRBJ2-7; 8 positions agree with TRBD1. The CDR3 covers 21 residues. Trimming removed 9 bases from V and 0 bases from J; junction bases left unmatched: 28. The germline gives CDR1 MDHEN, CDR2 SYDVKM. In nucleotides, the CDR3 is TGTGCCAGGATTATCTACGCAACGACAGGGGACTCCGGGACTCACTCCTACGAGCAGTACTTC. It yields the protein CARIIYATTGDSGTHSYEQYF.

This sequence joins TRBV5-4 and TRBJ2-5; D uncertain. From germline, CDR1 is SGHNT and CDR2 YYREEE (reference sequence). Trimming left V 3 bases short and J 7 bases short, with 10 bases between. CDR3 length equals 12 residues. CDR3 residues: CASSSSLGTQYF. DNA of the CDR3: TGTGCCAGCAGCTCTAGTCTCGGGACCCAGTACTTC. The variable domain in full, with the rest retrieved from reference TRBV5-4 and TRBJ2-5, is ETGVTQSPTHLIKTRGQQVTLRCSSQSGHNTVSWYQQALGQGPQFIFQYYREEENGRGNFPPRFSGLQFPNYSSELNVNALELDDSALYLCASSSSLGTQYFGPGTRLLVL.

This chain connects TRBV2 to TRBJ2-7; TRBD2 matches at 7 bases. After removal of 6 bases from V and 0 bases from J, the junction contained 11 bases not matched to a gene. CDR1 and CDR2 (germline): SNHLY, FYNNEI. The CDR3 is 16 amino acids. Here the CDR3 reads CASRRTAGDGSYEQYF. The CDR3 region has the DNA TGTGCCAGCAGGCGGACTGCGGGGGACGGCTCCTACGAGCAGTACTTC.

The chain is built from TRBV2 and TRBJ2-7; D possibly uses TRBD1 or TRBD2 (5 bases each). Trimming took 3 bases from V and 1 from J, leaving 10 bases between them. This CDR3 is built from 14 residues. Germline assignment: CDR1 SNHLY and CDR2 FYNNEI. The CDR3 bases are TGTGCCAGCAGTGAGAGGGGCCCTTCCTACGAGCAGTACTTC. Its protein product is CASSERGPSYEQYF.

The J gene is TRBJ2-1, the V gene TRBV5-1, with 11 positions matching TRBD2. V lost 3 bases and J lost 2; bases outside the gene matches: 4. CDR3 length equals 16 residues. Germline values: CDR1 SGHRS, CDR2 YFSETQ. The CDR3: CASSSGTSGPYNEQFF. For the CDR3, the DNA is TGCGCCAGCAGCTCCGGGACTAGCGGACCCTACAATGAGCAGTTCTTC.

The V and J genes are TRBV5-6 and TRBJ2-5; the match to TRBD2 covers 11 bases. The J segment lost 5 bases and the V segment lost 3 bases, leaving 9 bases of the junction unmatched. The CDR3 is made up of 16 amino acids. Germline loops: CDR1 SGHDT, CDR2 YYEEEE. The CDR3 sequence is CASSYLAGGPRETQYF. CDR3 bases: TGTGCCAGCAGCTACTTAGCGGGAGGGCCCAGGGAGACCCAGTACTTC.

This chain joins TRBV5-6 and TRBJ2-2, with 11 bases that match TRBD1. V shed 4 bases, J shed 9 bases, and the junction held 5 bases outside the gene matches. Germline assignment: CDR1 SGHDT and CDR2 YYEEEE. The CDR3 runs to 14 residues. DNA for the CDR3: TGTGCCAGCAGCCCGGACAGGGGGCGATGGGAGCTGTTTTTT. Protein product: CASSPDRGRWELFF.

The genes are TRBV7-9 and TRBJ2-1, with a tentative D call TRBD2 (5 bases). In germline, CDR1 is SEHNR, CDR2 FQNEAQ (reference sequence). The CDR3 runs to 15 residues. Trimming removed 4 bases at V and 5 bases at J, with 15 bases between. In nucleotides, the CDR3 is TGTGCCAGCAGCTCTCGGACTGTCCTCGACAATGAGCAGTTCTTC. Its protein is CASSSRTVLDNEQFF.